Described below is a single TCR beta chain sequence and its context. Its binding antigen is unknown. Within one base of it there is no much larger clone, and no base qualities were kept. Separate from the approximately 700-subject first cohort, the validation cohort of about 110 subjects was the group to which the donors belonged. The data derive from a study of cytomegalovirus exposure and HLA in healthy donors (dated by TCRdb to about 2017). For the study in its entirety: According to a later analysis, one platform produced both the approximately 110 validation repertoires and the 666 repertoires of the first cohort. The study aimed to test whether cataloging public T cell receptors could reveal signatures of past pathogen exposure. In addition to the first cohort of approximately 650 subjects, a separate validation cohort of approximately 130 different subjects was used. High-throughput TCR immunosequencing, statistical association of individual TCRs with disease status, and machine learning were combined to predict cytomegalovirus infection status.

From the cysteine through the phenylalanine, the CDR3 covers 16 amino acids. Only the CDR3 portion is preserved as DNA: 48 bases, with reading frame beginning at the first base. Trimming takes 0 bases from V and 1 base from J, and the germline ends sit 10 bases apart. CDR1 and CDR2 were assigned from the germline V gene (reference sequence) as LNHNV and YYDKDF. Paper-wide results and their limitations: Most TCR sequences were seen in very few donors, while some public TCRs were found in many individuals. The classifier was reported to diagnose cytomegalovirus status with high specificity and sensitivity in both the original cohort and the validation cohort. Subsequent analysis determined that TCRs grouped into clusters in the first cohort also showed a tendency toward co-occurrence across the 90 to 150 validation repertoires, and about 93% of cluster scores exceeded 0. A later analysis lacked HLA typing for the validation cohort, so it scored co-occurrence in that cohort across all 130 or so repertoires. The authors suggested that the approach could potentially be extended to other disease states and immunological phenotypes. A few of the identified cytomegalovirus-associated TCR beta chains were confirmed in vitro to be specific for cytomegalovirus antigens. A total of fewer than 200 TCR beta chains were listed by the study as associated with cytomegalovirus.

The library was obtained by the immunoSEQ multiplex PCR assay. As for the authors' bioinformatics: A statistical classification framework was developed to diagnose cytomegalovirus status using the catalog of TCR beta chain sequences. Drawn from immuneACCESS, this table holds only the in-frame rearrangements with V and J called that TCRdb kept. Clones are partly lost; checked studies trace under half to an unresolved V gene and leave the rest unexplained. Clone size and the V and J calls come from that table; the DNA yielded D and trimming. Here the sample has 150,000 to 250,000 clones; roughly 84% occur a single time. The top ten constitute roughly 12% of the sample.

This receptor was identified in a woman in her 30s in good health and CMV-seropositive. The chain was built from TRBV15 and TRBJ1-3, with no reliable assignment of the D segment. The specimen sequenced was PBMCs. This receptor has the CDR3 CATSREYPGSGNTIYF. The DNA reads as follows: TGTGCCACCAGCAGAGAATACCCGGGATCTGGAAACACCATATATTTT.